This entry is about one T cell receptor (beta chain). Its specific antigen is unknown. No base qualities exist here, and no much larger clone lies one base off it. The method was the immunoSEQ multiplex PCR assay. For the multiplex PCR, a mixture combining 60 forward primers for TCR Vbeta segments and 13 reverse primers for TCR Jbeta segments was used. The CDR3 region of rearranged TCR beta genes was amplified from genomic DNA with a multiplex PCR assay. The Illumina HiSeq System was used to sequence the amplified TCR beta libraries as 87-base-pair reads. The authors' analysis ran thus. A later analysis tallied roughly 78 million unique TCR beta chains across the 640 or so repertoires, and about 10 million of those chains were shared by two or more donors. A nearest-neighbor algorithm error-corrected the raw reads and collapsed the reads into unique sequences, merging closely related sequences to remove PCR and sequencing errors. Alignment of CDR3 sequences to IMGT reference sequences was used to assign V, D and J gene segments. For a sequence to be retained, a match of at least six nucleotides was required to both a V gene segment and a J gene segment. A rearrangement was called productive if the CDR3 had no stop codons and remained in frame with V and J, and every other rearrangement was called non-productive. CDR3 was defined according to IMGT convention as the region running from the second conserved V-encoded cysteine to the conserved J-encoded phenylalanine. The earlier analysis of some 540 of the donors excluded any sequence lacking an unambiguous match to a single V gene segment. In an earlier analysis of 500 to 750 of the donors, V segments were called functional above 56.7% productive rearrangements and were called segregating when the between-donor standard deviation exceeded 5%. A statistical classification framework was built for diagnosing cytomegalovirus status from the catalog of TCR beta chain sequences. A later analysis assigned V and J genes by comparing TCR nucleotide sequences with IMGT/GENE-DB human TR gene sequences. A later analysis assigned CDR3 sequences and most-parsimonious VDJ recombination scenarios with the TCRdist pipeline. In a later analysis, each TCR beta chain was defined by its CDR3 amino acid sequence together with its V-gene family, and reads without a unique V-gene family were excluded. As a way to deal with suspected cross-contamination and a sequencing artifact, a later analysis dropped 592 nucleotide sequences that were highly shared and had low generation probability. In a later analysis, a clonal expansion index was calculated for each public chain from normalized within-repertoire ranks of inferred template counts. Generation probabilities in a later analysis came from a VDJ recombination model fitted to out-of-frame rearrangements, and those results were checked against IGoR. In a later analysis, hypergeometric tests were used to score TCR-TCR, TCR-HLA and TCR-CMV co-occurrence, with a repertoire-size bias correction applied to TCR pairs. In a later analysis, false discovery rates were estimated by permuting HLA or CMV assignments 20 times. In a later analysis, co-occurring TCRs were grouped with DBSCAN, and TCRdist sequence similarity was added when clustering was performed within HLA-allele-positive subsets. For co-occurrence clustering, repertoires with fewer than 30,000 or more than 120,000 public chains were excluded, along with roughly 5 repertoires with anomalous nucleotide sharing. TCRdb re-hosts the immuneACCESS table, in-frame sequences only. Its copies lack some clones; in the studies checked, an unresolved V gene accounts for under half of them, and the cause for the rest is not known. From that table come the V and J calls and clone size; the DNA was used to work out D and trimming. Recorded for this sample are about 100,000 clones; roughly three quarters of them occurred a single time. The ten largest make up around 0.76% of the sample.

V was cut back by 1 base and J by 6 bases, leaving a gap of 4 bases between them. From cysteine to phenylalanine, the CDR3 is 12 amino acids long. The only DNA kept is the CDR3, 36 bases in frame from the first base. The germline V gene gives CDR1 as MNHNS and CDR2 as SASEGT. The data derive from a study of cytomegalovirus exposure and HLA in healthy donors (dated by TCRdb to 2016 to 2017). General notes on the study: According to an earlier analysis of around 600 of the donors, 150 million to 200 million T cells yielded roughly 110 million unique TCR beta sequences and 250 to 350 Gb of sequence data. An early release covering roughly 600 HLA-typed donors comprised around 300 gigabases of sequencing data and 85 million or so unique TCR sequences. Of the 398 genotyped donors, approximately 82% fell in the genetic ancestry cluster associated with self-reported Caucasian donors. The study was designed to test whether signatures of past pathogen exposure could be identified by cataloging public T cell receptors. The T cell repertoires of around 730 subjects were profiled by immunosequencing and related to cytomegalovirus serostatus. A separate validation cohort of approximately 120 different subjects was used in addition to the roughly 720-subject first cohort. To predict cytomegalovirus infection status, the study brought together high-throughput TCR immunosequencing, statistical association of individual TCRs with disease status, and machine learning. A later analysis re-analyzed previously published TCR beta repertoires from about 600 donors and added high-resolution HLA genotyping to study TCR occurrence patterns. Rather than drawing on any new phenotypic data, the later analysis identified candidate immune exposures from TCR beta sequences and the way those sequences occurred across donors. An earlier analysis of around 640 of the donors used high-throughput TCR beta sequencing to judge whether each TCR beta V gene segment behaved as functional or pseudogenic. Donor age, sex, ethnicity and CMV serostatus were collected together with the repertoire data. Genome-wide SNP genotypes for about 65% of the roughly 700 donors were used in a later genetic analysis, which treated that subset as a discovery cohort. Every repertoire in the discovery cohort had been generated on one and the same sequencing platform. HLA typing covered class I and class II loci at four-digit resolution. Typing coverage differed by locus: A, B, C, DRB1 and DQB1 were typed in roughly 629-640 donors, DQA1 in roughly 510, DPA1 in nearly 610, and DPB1 in roughly 470. Roughly 5 DR-DQ haplotypes were handled as single units for association and clustering, since linkage in the cohort was strong. Among some 410 genotyped donors of the cohort, an average of approximately 220,000 unique TCR beta nucleotide sequences was sequenced per donor, of which about 18% were non-productive. The investigation overall reported the following: Cytomegalovirus status was reported to be diagnosed by the classifier with high specificity and sensitivity in both the original and validation cohorts. A cluster of highly shared sequence variants was judged likely to be a technical artifact of the sequencing pipeline. A further reported finding was that TCR beta sequences accurately predicted the HLA-A and HLA-B alleles for most subjects in the first cohort. When HLA alleles, especially DR and DQ, strongly co-occurred, attributing TCR associations to individual alleles was difficult. In a later analysis, HLA-associated TCR beta chains were found to be more clonally expanded and to have lower generation probabilities than equally common non-associated chains. Because counts were too low, roughly 16 rarely observed V segments, including chromosome 9 orphons, were left out of the earlier analysis of 587 of the donors. This cohort had only TCR beta chains sequenced, and the lack of alpha or paired-chain data limited which features could be detected. A total of 164 TCR beta chains were listed by the study as associated with cytomegalovirus. Correlated functional status among segregating V segments might reflect linkage disequilibrium, but an unknown experimental factor could not be ruled out. A few of the identified cytomegalovirus-associated TCR beta chains were confirmed in vitro to be specific for cytomegalovirus antigens. In a later analysis, TCR association rates were found to vary across HLA loci, with the most associated TCRs seen for DRB1 alleles and the fewest for HLA-C alleles. The authors suggested that the approach could potentially be generalized to other disease states and immunological phenotypes. At a false discovery rate of 0.05, a later analysis linked 16,951 TCR beta sequences to specific HLA alleles. According to a later analysis, parvovirus B19, influenza, CMV and Epstein-Barr virus appeared linked to several top co-occurrence clusters. An earlier analysis of approximately 540 of the donors showed that most TCR beta V segments appeared in productive rearrangements either about 87% or about 30% of the time, which broadly matched IMGT annotations. HLA typing was unavailable for some donors at each locus, so association tests used only the typed subset. Most TCR sequences were observed very rarely across donors, whereas some public TCRs were present in many individuals. The presence/absence analyses assumed that sequencing depth was roughly uniform across donors, and that assumption may not be true. According to a later analysis, most CMV-associated TCR beta chains appeared to be HLA-restricted, and the HLA associations seemed to be driven largely by CMV exposure. Some IMGT-functional V segments, including TRBV6-2 and TRBV6-3, could not be distinguished by the 87-base-pair reads and were therefore excluded. The only immune exposure information available for the cohort was CMV serostatus. Compared with the roughly 720-donor mean, donors in an Asian-associated ancestry cluster had fewer N-insertions in productive TCRs, according to a later genetic analysis. V-gene and J-gene trimming of TCR beta chains was associated with a missense DCLRE1C variant in a later genetic analysis, and the association was replicated in an independent cohort.

The cohort comprised 550 to 700 healthy bone marrow donors. At the time of sampling, all cohort members were nominally healthy, though unrecorded immune exposures were likely present. The donor was CMV seronegative and belonged to the group of several hundred seronegative cohort members. A peripheral blood sample was provided by each donor, and peripheral blood mononuclear cells were used for TCR beta sequencing. The Qiagen DNeasy Blood Extraction Kit was used to extract genomic DNA from the blood cell samples. This receptor was taken from a woman aged 60-70 years in good health and CMV-seronegative. The chain is encoded by TRBV6-1 joined to TRBJ1-5, with the D gene too uncertain to name. Sequenced: PBMCs. The CDR3 corresponds to CASSEVSQPQHF. The nucleotides are TGTGCCAGCAGTGAAGTTAGTCAGCCCCAGCATTTT.